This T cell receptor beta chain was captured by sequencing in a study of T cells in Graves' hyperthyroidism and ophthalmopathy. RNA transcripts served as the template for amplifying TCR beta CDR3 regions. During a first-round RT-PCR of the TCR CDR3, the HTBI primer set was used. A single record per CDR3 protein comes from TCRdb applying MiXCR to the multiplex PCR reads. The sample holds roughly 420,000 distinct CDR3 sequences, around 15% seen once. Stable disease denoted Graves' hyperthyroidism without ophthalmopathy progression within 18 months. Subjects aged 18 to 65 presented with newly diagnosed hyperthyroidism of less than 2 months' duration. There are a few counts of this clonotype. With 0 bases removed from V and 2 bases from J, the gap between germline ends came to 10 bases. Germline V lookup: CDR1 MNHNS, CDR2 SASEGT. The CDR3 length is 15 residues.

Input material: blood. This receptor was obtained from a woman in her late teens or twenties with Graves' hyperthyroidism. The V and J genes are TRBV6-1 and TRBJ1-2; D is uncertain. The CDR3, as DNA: TGTGCCAGCAGTGAAGCGCACGGGTGGAACTATGGCTACACCTTC. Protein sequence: CASSEAHGWNYGYTF.